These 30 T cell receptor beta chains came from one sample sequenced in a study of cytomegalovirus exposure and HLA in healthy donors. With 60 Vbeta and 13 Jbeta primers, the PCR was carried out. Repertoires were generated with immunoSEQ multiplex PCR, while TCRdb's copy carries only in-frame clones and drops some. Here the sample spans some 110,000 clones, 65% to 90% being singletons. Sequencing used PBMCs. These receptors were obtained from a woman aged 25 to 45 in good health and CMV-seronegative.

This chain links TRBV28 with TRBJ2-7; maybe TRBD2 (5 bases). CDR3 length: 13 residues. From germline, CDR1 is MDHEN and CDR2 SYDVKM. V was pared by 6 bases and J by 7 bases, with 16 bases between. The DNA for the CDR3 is TGTGCCAGCAGACTGGAGGCCCCCCGAGAGCAGTACTTC. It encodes CASRLEAPREQYF.

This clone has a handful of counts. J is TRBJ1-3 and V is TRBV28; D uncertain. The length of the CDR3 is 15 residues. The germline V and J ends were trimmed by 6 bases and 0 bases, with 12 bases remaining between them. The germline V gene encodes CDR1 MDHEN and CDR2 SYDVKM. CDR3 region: CASSRVEDSGNTIYF. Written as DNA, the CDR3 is TGTGCCAGCAGCCGGGTGGAAGACTCTGGAAACACCATATATTTT.

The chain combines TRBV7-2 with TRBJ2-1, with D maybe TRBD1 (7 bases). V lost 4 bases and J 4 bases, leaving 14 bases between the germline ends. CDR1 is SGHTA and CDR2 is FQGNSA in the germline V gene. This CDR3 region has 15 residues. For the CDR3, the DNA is TGTGCCAGCAGCTCTAGCAGGGGGGCGTACAATGAGCAGTTCTTC. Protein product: CASSSSRGAYNEQFF. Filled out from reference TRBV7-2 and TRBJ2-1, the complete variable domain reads GAGVSQSPSNKVTEKGKDVELRCDPISGHTALYWYRQSLGQGLEFLIYFQGNSAPDKSGLPSDRFSAERTGGSVSTLTIQRTQQEDSAVYLCASSSSRGAYNEQFFGPGTRLTVL.

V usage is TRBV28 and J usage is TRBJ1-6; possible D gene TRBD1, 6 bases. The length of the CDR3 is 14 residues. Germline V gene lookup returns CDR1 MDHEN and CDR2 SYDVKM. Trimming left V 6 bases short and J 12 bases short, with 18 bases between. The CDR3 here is CASSRPDQGKPLHF. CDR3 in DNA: TGTGCCAGCAGCCGCCCCGACCAGGGGAAACCCCTCCACTTT. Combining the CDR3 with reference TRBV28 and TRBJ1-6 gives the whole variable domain DVKVTQSSRYLVKRTGEKVFLECVQDMDHENMFWYRQDPGLGLRLIYFSYDVKMKEKGDIPEGYSVSREKKERFSLILESASTNQTSMYLCASSRPDQGKPLHFGNGTRLTVT.

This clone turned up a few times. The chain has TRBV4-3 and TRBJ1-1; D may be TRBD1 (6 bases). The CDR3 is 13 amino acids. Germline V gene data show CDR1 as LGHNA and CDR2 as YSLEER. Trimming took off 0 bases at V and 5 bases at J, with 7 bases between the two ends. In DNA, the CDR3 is TGCGCCAGCAGCCAAGATCAGGGGACTGAAGCTTTCTTT. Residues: CASSQDQGTEAFF.

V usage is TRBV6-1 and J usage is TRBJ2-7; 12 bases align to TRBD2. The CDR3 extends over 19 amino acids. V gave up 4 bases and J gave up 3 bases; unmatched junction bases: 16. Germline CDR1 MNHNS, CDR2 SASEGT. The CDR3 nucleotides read TGTGCCAGCAGTGGCCGTGGCGGCATCACTAGCGGGAGGTTCTACGAGCAGTACTTC. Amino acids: CASSGRGGITSGRFYEQYF.

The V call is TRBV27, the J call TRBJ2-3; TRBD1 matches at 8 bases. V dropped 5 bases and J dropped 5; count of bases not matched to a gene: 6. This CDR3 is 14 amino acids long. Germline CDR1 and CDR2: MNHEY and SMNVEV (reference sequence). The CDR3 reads CASSQDRGGDTQYF. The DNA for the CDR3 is TGTGCCAGCAGTCAAGACAGGGGTGGAGATACGCAGTATTTT.

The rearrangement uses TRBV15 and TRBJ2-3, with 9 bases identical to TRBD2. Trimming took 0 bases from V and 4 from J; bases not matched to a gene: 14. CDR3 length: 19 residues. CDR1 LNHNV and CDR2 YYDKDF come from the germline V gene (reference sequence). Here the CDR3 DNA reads TGTGCCACCAGCAGAGAGAGTGGGTTGGCGGGAGGGCCCCCAGATACGCAGTATTTT. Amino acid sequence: CATSRESGLAGGPPDTQYF.

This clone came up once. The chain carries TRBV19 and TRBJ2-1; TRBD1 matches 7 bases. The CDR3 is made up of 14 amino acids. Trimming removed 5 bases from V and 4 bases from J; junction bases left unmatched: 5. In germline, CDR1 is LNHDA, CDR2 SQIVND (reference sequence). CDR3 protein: CASSYRGAYNEQFF. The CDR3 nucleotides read TGTGCCAGTAGTTACAGGGGAGCGTACAATGAGCAGTTCTTC.

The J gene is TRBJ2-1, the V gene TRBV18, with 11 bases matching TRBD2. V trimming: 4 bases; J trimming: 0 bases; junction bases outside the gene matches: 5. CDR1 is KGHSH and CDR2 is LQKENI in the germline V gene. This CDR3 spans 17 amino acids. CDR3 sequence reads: CASSHSSGRSSYNEQFF. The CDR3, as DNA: TGTGCCAGCTCACACTCTAGCGGGAGGAGCTCCTACAATGAGCAGTTCTTC.

The CDR3 spells CASSSKGGAGTEAFF. The CDR3 nucleotides read TGTGCCAGCAGCTCCAAGGGGGGGGCGGGCACTGAAGCTTTCTTT. The chain employs TRBV7-9 and TRBJ1-1, with a weak D call TRBD1 (6 bases). The CDR3 sequence is 15 residues long. Germline assignment: CDR1 SEHNR and CDR2 FQNEAQ (reference sequence). V was cut by 4 bases and J by 4 bases, with 16 bases left in between. Full variable domain (remainder filled in from reference TRBV7-9 and TRBJ1-1): DTGVSQNPRHKITKRGQNVTFRCDPISEHNRLYWYRQTLGQGPEFLTYFQNEAQLEKSRLLSDRFSAERPKGSFSTLEIQRTEQGDSAMYLCASSSKGGAGTEAFFGQGTRLTVV.

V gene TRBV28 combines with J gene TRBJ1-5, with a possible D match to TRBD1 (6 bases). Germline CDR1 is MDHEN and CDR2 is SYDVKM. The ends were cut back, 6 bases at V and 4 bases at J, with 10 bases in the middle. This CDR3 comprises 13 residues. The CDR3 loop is CASSPTGNQPQHF. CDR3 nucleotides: TGTGCCAGCAGCCCAACAGGGAATCAGCCCCAGCATTTT.

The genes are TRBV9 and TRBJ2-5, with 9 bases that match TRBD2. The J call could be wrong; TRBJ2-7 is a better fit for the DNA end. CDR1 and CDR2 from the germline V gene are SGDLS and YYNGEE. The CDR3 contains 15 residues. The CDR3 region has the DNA TGTGCCAGCAGCGTGAGGCGGGAGGGCCTGGGCGAGCAGTACTTC. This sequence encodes CASSVRREGLGEQYF.

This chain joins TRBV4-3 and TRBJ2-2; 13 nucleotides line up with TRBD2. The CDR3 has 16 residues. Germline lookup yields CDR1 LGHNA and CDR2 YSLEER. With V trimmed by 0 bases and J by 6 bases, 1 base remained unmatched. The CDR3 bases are TGCGCCAGCAGCCAAGATGGGACTAGCGGGGCCGGGGAGCTGTTTTTT. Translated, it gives CASSQDGTSGAGELFF.

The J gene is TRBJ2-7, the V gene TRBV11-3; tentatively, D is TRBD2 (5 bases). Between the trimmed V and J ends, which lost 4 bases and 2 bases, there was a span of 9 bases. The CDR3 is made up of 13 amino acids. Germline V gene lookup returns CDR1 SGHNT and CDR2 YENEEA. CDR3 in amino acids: CASSSDSAYEQYF. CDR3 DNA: TGTGCCAGCAGCTCGGACTCAGCCTACGAGCAGTACTTC.

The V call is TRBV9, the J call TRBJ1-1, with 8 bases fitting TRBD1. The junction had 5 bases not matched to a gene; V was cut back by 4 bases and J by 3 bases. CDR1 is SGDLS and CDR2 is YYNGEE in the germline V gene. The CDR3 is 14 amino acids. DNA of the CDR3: TGTGCCAGCAGCCTACAGGGGGTCGACACTGAAGCTTTCTTT. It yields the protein CASSLQGVDTEAFF.

As DNA, the CDR3 is TGTGCCAGCAGTTACGATTCCGGGACAGCCTACGAGCAGTACTTC. Translation: CASSYDSGTAYEQYF. V and J are TRBV6-5 and TRBJ2-7; 7 nucleotides agree with TRBD1. J gave up 2 bases and V 2 bases, and 6 bases lay outside the gene matches. The CDR3 has 15 residues. Per germline, CDR1 MNHEY and CDR2 SVGAGI.

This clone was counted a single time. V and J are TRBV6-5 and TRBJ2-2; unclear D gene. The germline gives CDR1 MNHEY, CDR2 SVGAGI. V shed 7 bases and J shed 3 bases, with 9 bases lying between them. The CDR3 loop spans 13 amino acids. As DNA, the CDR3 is TGTGCCAGCAACCTACAGTACACCGGGGAGCTGTTTTTT. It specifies CASNLQYTGELFF.

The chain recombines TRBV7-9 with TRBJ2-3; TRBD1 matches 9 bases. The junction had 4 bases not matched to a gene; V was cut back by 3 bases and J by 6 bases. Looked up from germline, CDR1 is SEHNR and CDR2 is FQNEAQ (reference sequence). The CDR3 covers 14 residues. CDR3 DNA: TGTGCCAGCAGCTTCGACAGGGGGTGGGATACGCAGTATTTT. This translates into CASSFDRGWDTQYF.

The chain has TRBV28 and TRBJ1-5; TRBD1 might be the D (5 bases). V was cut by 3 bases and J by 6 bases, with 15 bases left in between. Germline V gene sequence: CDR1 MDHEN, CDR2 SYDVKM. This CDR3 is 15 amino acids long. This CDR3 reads CASSFFGGYRQPQHF. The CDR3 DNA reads TGTGCCAGCAGTTTCTTTGGGGGGTATCGTCAGCCCCAGCATTTT.

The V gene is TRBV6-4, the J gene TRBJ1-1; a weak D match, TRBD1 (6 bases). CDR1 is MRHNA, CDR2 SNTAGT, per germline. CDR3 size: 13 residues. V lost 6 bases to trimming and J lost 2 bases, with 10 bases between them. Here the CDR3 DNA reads TGTGCCAGCAGGGGGGCAGGCAACACTGAAGCTTTCTTT. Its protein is CASRGAGNTEAFF.

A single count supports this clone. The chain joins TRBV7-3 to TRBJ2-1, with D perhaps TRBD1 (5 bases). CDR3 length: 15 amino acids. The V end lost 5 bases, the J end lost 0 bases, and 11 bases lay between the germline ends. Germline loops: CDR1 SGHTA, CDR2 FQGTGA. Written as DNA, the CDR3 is TGTGCCAGCAGCCGATTCCAGGGCTCCTACAATGAGCAGTTCTTC. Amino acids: CASSRFQGSYNEQFF.

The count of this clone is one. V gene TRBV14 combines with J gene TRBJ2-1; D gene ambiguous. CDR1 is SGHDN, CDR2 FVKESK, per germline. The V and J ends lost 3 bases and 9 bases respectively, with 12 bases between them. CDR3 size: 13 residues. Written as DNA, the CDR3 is TGTGCCAGCAGCCAGCCTATAGGCGGTGAGCAGTTCTTC. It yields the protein CASSQPIGGEQFF.

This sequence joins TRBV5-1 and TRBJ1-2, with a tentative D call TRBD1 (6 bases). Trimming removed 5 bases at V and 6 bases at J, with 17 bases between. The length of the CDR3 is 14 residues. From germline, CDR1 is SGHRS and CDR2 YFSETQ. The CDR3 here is CASRSVYRDDGYTF. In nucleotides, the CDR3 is TGCGCCAGCAGATCGGTTTACAGGGACGATGGCTACACCTTC.

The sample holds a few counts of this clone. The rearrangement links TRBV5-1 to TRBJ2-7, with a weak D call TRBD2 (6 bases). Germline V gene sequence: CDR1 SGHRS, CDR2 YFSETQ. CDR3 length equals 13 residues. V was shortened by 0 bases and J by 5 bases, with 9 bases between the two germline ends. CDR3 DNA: TGCGCCAGCAGCTTGGTTCGGGAGCACGAGCAGTACTTC. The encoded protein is CASSLVREHEQYF. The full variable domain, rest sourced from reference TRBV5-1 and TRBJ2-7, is KAGVTQTPRYLIKTRGQQVTLSCSPISGHRSVSWYQQTPGQGLQFLFEYFSETQRNKGNFPGRFSGRQFSNSRSEMNVSTLELGDSALYLCASSLVREHEQYFGPGTRLTVT.

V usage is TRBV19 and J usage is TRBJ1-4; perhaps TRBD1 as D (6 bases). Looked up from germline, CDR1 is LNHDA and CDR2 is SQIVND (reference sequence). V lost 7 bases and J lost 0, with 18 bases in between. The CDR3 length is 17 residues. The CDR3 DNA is TGTGCCAGTACCTCACGGTCCAGGGGAACAACTAATGAAAAACTGTTTTTT. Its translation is CASTSRSRGTTNEKLFF.

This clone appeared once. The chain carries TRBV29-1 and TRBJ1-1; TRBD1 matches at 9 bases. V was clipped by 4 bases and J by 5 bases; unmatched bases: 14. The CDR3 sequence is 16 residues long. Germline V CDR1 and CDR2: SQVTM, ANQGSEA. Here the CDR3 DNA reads TGCAGCGTTGTATATTCGGGGACAGGGAAGGGGACTGAAGCTTTCTTT. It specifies CSVVYSGTGKGTEAFF.

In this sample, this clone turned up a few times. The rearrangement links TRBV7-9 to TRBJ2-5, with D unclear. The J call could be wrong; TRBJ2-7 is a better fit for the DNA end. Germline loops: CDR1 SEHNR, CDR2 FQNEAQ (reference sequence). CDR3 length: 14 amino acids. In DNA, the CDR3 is TGTGCCAGCAGCTTACGTACGGGTTCCTACGAGCAGTACTTC. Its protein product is CASSLRTGSYEQYF.

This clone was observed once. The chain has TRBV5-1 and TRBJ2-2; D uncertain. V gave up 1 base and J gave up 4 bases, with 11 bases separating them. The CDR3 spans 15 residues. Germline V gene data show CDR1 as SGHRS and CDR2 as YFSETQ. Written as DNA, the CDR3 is TGCGCCAGCAGCTTGAAGTCCGGGTCCACCGGGGAGCTGTTTTTT. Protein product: CASSLKSGSTGELFF.

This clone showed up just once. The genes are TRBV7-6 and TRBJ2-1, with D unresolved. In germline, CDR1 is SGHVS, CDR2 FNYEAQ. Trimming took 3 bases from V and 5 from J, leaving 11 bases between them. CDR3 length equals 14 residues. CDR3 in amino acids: CASSLGPSDNEQFF. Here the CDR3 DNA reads TGTGCCAGCAGCTTGGGCCCCTCGGACAATGAGCAGTTCTTC.